This T cell receptor beta chain was found in a study of T cell responses to AZD1222 COVID-19 vaccine. Notes on the study in general: Targets within unmutated variant regions were reportedly found for nearly half of spike-specific TCRs. Repertoire sampling occurred only after the peak T cell response. Just a handful of AZD1222 recipients tested seropositive at baseline. At 160-218 and 743-854, vaccine-associated CD4 TCRs were dominant, and they spanned spike.

To note about this clone: Its antigen is not known.

Sequenced by immunoSEQ multiplex PCR; TCRdb stores in-frame clones only, minus some. Here the sample spans 200,000 or so clones, roughly 92% being singletons. This receptor was taken from an adult who received the AZD1222 COVID-19 vaccine. The sample was peripheral blood, taken 28 days after the second AZD1222 dose.

The CDR3 reads CASSTSSGGYSYEQYF. CDR3 nucleotides: TGTGCCAGTAGTACCTCTAGCGGGGGATACTCCTACGAGCAGTACTTC. The chain couples TRBV19 to TRBJ2-7; 10 bases align to TRBD2. The J segment lost 0 bases and the V segment lost 4 bases, leaving 6 bases of the junction unmatched. The germline CDR1 and CDR2 sequences are LNHDA and SQIVND (reference sequence). The CDR3 totals 16 residues.